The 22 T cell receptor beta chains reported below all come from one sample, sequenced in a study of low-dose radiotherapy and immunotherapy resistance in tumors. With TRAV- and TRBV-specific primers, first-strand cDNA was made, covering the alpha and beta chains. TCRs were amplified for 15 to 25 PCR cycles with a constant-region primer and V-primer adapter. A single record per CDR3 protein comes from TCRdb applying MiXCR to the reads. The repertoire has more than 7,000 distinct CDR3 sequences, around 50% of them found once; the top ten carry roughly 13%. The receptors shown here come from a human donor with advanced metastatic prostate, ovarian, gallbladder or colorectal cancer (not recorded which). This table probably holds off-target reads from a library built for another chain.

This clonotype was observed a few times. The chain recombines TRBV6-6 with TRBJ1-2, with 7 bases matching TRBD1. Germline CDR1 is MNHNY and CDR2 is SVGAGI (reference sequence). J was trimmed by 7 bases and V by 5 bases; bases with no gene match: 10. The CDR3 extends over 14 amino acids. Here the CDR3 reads CASSPQAGGPGYTF. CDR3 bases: TGTGCCAGCAGTCCGCAGGCAGGGGGTCCTGGCTACACCTTC.

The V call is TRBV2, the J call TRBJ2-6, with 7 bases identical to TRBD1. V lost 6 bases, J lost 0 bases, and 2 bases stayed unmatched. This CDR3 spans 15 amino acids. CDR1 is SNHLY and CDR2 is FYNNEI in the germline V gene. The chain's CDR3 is CASSRGTSGANVLTF. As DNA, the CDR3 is TGTGCCAGCAGCAGGGGGACCTCTGGGGCCAACGTCCTGACTTTC.

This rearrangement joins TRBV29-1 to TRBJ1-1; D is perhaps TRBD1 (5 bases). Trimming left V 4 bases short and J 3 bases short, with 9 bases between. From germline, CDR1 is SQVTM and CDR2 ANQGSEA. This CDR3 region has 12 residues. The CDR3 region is CSVAAGHTEAFF. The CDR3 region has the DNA TGCAGCGTTGCGGCAGGGCACACTGAAGCTTTCTTT.

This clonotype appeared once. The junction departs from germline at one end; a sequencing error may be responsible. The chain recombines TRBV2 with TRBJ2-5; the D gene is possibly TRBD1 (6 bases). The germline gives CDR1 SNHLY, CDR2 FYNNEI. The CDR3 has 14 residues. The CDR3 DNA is TGTGCCAGCAGCGAAGGGACAATCCAAGAGACCCAGTACTTC. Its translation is CASSEGTIQETQYF.

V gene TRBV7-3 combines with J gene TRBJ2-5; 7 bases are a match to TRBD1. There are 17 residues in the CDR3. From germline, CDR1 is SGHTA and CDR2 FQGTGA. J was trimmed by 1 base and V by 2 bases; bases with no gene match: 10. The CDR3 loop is CASSLPRWDSLQETQYF. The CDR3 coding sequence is TGTGCCAGCAGCTTACCCCGATGGGACAGCCTCCAAGAGACCCAGTACTTC.

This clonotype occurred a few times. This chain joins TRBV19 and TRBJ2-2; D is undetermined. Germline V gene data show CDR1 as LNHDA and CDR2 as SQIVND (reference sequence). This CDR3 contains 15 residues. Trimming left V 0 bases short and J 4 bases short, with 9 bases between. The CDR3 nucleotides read TGTGCCAGTAGTATAGACCCCCGTCCCACCGGGGAGCTGTTTTTT. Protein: CASSIDPRPTGELFF.

In DNA form, the CDR3 reads TGTGCCAGCAGTCGGGGACAGGGGAGCACTGAAGCTTTCTTT. Encoded protein: CASSRGQGSTEAFF. This sequence joins TRBV6-5 and TRBJ1-1; 10 bases align to TRBD1. CDR1 is MNHEY and CDR2 is SVGAGI in the germline V gene. The CDR3 length is 14 residues. J was trimmed by 4 bases and V by 5 bases; bases with no gene match: 4.

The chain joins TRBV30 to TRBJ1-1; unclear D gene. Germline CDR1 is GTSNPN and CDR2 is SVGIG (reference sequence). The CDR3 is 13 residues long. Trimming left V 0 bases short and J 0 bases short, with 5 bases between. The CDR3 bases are TGTGCCTGGAGTGTACTCCTGAACACTGAAGCTTTCTTT. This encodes CAWSVLLNTEAFF.

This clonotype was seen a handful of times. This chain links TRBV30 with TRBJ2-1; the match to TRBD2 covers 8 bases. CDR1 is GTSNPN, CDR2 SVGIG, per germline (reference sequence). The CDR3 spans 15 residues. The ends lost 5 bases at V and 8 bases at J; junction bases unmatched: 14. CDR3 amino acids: CAWGGGRSTIHEQFF. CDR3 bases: TGTGCCTGGGGGGGCGGGAGGAGTACAATCCATGAGCAGTTCTTC.

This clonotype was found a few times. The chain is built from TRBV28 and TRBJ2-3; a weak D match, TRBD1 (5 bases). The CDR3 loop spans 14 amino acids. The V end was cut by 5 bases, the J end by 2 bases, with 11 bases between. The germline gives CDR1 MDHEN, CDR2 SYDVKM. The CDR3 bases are TGTGCCAGCAGTCCCAACGGACACACAGATACGCAGTATTTT. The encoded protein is CASSPNGHTDTQYF.

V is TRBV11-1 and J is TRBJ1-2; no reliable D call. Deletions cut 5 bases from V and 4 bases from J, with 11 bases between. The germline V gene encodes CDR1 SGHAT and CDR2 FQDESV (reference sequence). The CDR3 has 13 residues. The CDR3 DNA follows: TGTGCCAGCAGCACCCGACGGTTCTATGGCTACACCTTC. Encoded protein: CASSTRRFYGYTF.

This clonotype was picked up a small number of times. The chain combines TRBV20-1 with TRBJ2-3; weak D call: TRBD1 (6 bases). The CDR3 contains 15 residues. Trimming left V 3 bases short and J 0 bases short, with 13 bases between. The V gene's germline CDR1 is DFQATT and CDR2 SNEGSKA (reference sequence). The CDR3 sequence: CSARAGDRSTDTQYF. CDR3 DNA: TGCAGTGCTAGGGCCGGAGACAGGAGCACAGATACGCAGTATTTT.

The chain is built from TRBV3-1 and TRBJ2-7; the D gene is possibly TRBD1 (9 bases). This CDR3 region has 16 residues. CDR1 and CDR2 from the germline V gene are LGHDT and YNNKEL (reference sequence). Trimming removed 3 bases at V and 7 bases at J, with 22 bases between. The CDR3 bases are TGTGCCAGCAGCCACATGGGACAGGGCTCGGGAGGGGAGCAGTACTTC. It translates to CASSHMGQGSGGEQYF.

The CDR3 DNA reads TGCAGCGGGAGTGAGGGGGTCTATGGCTACACCTTC. Residues: CSGSEGVYGYTF. The V call is TRBV29-1, the J call TRBJ1-2; tentatively, D is TRBD1 (6 bases). V gave up 7 bases and J gave up 4 bases, with 13 bases separating them. The CDR3 totals 12 residues. CDR1 and CDR2 (germline): SQVTM, ANQGSEA.

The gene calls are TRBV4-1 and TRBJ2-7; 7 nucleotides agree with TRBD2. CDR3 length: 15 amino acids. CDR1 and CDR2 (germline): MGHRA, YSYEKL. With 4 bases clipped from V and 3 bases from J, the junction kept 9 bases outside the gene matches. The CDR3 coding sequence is TGCGCCAGCAGCCTATCTTTGGCGGGGGACTACGAGCAGTACTTC. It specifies CASSLSLAGDYEQYF.

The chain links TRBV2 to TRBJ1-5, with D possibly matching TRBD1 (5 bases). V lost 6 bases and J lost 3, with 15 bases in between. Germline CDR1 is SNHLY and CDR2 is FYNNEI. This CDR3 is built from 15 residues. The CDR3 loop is CASSRTAGANQPQHF. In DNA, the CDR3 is TGTGCCAGCAGCCGAACCGCTGGGGCCAATCAGCCCCAGCATTTT. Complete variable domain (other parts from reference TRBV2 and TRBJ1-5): EPEVTQTPSHQVTQMGQEVILRCVPISNHLYFYWYRQILGQKVEFLVSFYNNEISEKSEIFDDQFSVERPDGSNFTLKIRSTKLEDSAMYFCASSRTAGANQPQHFGDGTRLSIL.

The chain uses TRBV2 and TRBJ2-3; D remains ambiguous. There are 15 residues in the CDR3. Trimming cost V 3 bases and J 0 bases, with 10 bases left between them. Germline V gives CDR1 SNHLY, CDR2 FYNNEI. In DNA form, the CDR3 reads TGTGCCAGCAGTGAGGGCCAGGCGAGCACAGATACGCAGTATTTT. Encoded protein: CASSEGQASTDTQYF. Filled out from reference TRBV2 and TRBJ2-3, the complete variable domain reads EPEVTQTPSHQVTQMGQEVILRCVPISNHLYFYWYRQILGQKVEFLVSFYNNEISEKSEIFDDQFSVERPDGSNFTLKIRSTKLEDSAMYFCASSEGQASTDTQYFGPGTRLTVL.

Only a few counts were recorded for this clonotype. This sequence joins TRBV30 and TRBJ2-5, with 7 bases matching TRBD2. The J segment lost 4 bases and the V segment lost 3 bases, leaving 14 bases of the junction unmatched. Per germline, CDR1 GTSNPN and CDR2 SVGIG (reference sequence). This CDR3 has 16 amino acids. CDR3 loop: CAWSPLGRRGPETQYF. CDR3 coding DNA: TGTGCCTGGAGCCCCCTCGGGAGGAGGGGCCCAGAGACCCAGTACTTC.

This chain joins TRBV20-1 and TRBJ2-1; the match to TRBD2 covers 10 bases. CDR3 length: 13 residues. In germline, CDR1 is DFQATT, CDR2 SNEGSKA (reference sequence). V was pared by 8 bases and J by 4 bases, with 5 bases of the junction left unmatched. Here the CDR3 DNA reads TGCAGTCCCCGGACTAGCGGATACAATGAGCAGTTCTTC. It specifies CSPRTSGYNEQFF.

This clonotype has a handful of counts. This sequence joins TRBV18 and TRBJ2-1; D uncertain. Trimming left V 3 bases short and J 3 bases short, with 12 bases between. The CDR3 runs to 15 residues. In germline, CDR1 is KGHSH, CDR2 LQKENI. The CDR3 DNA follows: TGTGCCAGCTCACCGTCAGCGAGTTACTACAATGAGCAGTTCTTC. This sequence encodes CASSPSASYYNEQFF.

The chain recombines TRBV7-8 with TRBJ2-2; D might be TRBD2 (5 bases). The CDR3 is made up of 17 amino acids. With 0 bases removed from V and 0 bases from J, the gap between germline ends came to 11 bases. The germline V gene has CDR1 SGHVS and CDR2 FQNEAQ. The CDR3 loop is CASSLASGGPNTGELFF. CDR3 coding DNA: TGTGCCAGCAGCTTAGCGAGTGGCGGGCCGAACACCGGGGAGCTGTTTTTT.

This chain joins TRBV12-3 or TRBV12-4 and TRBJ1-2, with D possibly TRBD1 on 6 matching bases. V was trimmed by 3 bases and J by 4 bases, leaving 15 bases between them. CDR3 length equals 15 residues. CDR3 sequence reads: CASSLVAGATYGYTF. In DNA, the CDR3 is TGTGCCAGCAGTTTGGTTGCGGGGGCTACCTATGGCTACACCTTC.